The 30 T cell receptor beta chains presented below share a single source sample, sequenced in a study of CD8+CD57+ T cells in acquired aplastic anemia (dated 2018 in TCRdb). The sequencing machine was an Illumina HiSeq 2000. Profiling of TCR beta VDJ combinations and CDR3 sequences used genomic DNA as the template. TCRdb reprocessed the public reads (quality trimming at Q25 with fastp, clone calling with MiXCR) and kept in-frame beta chains. Each CDR3 protein gets just one entry, which takes the most common genes and DNA from the rows behind it. The sample has just over 450,000 distinct CDR3 sequences on record, less than 35% of them singletons. In total, the top ten clones hold approximately 0.82% of the sample. Flow cytometry had shown CD8+CD57+ cell expansion in the patients selected for sequencing. The material sequenced was sorted CD4+, CD8+, or CD8+CD57+ T cells (not recorded which) from PBMCs. The receptors shown here come from a human donor with aplastic anemia.

This clonotype was counted ten times or more. The chain recombines TRBV7-3 with TRBJ1-1, with D perhaps TRBD1 (6 bases). Trimming cost V 4 bases and J 1 base, with 7 bases left between them. The CDR3 contains 13 residues. Germline V gives CDR1 SGHTA, CDR2 FQGTGA. The CDR3 spells CASSSGANTEAFF. The CDR3 nucleotides read TGTGCCAGCAGCTCAGGGGCGAACACTGAAGCTTTCTTT.

The chain recombines TRBV10-3 with TRBJ1-2; D is unclear. Germline lookup yields CDR1 ENHRY and CDR2 SYGVKD. This CDR3 is built from 14 residues. V was clipped by 1 base and J by 5 bases, with 11 bases between them. The CDR3 protein is CAISELRSWYGYTF. The CDR3, as DNA: TGTGCCATCAGTGAGTTACGGTCTTGGTATGGCTACACCTTC.

Concerning this clonotype: Because it lacks the conserved phenylalanine or tryptophan at the end, this CDR3 is likely a read error. This sequence joins TRBV9 and TRBJ1-1; tentatively, D is TRBD1 (5 bases). Germline V gene lookup returns CDR1 SGDLS and CDR2 YYNGEE. The CDR3 is 15 amino acids. The CDR3, as DNA: TGTGCCAGCAGCGTAGGGACACTAGGGAACACTGGAGCTTTCTCT. It encodes CASSVGTLGNTGAFS.

This chain links TRBV20-1 with TRBJ2-1; D remains ambiguous. Looked up from germline, CDR1 is DFQATT and CDR2 is SNEGSKA (reference sequence). V lost 6 bases and J lost 8, with 14 bases in between. This CDR3 has 12 amino acids. CDR3 DNA: TGCAGTGCCCAAGGGCGTGGCGATGAGCAGTTCTTC. It encodes CSAQGRGDEQFF.

This clonotype came up many times. The chain uses TRBV2 and TRBJ1-6, with TRBD1 matching 7 bases. The CDR3 has 15 residues. Germline V gene data show CDR1 as SNHLY and CDR2 as FYNNEI. The V and J ends lost 3 bases and 7 bases, in that order; junction bases with no gene match: 6. Here the CDR3 DNA reads TGTGCCAGCAGTGACTTTGACAGGGACAATTCACCCCTCCACTTT. It yields the protein CASSDFDRDNSPLHF.

This chain uses TRBV5-5 with TRBJ1-4, with D unresolved. V lost 2 bases and J 6 bases, leaving 14 bases between the germline ends. The germline gives CDR1 SGHKS, CDR2 YYEKEE (reference sequence). CDR3 length equals 15 residues. Written as DNA, the CDR3 is TGTGCCAGCAGCTTACAATCACAGTTGGATGAAAAACTGTTTTTT. It codes for CASSLQSQLDEKLFF. Full variable domain (outside the CDR3, taken from reference TRBV5-5 and TRBJ1-4): DAGVTQSPTHLIKTRGQQVTLRCSPISGHKSVSWYQQVLGQGPQFIFQYYEKEERGRGNFPDRFSARQFPNYSSELNVNALLLGDSALYLCASSLQSQLDEKLFFGSGTQLSVL.

There are a few counts of this clonotype. This rearrangement joins TRBV10-3 to TRBJ1-1; D gene ambiguous. V dropped 3 bases and J dropped 0 bases, with 8 bases sitting between them. The CDR3 is 14 amino acids. CDR1 is ENHRY, CDR2 SYGVKD, per germline. CDR3 in DNA: TGTGCCATCAGTGATCTACAGCTGAACACTGAAGCTTTCTTT. Its protein product is CAISDLQLNTEAFF.

This clonotype was observed at least ten times. This chain uses TRBV20-1 with TRBJ2-7, with 10 bases that match TRBD2. V shed 5 bases and J 3 bases; nucleotides not matched to a gene: 7. Germline V gene sequence: CDR1 DFQATT, CDR2 SNEGSKA (reference sequence). CDR3 length: 14 amino acids. The CDR3 region has the DNA TGCAGTGCTTCCCGAGCGGGAGGGAACTACGAGCAGTACTTC. Amino acids: CSASRAGGNYEQYF.

Points on this clonotype: Since a much larger clone is just one base distant, this may be a read error. This chain joins TRBV19 and TRBJ1-1, with 9 bases that match TRBD1. The ends lost 8 bases at V and 3 bases at J; junction bases unmatched: 7. The CDR3 runs 14 residues. Germline CDR1 reads LNHDA; CDR2 reads SQIVND (reference sequence). CDR3 DNA: TGTGCCAGTGGACCTGACAGGGGGTACACTGAAGCTTTCTTT. It codes for CASGPDRGYTEAFF.

This clonotype was recorded many times. The chain recombines TRBV10-2 with TRBJ2-5, with 10 bases identical to TRBD2. CDR1 is WSHSY, CDR2 SAAADI, per germline. CDR3 size: 15 residues. Germline trimming cut 7 bases from V and 5 bases from J; bases unmatched to any gene: 10. CDR3 amino acids: CASKGIAGGRETQYF. The CDR3 nucleotides are TGCGCCAGCAAGGGGATAGCGGGAGGTCGGGAGACCCAGTACTTC.

This clonotype was detected ten times or more. CDR3 residues: CATPTHRDVSVYEQYF. The CDR3 bases are TGTGCCACCCCTACGCACAGGGACGTGAGTGTGTACGAGCAGTACTTC. The gene calls are TRBV24-1 and TRBJ2-7; maybe TRBD1 (6 bases). Germline CDR1 and CDR2: KGHDR and SFDVKD. The CDR3 has 16 residues. V gave up 9 bases and J gave up 4 bases, with 24 bases separating them.

This clonotype was seen many times. The CDR3 is CASSERQGALNQPQHF. CDR3 DNA sequence: TGCGCCAGCAGTGAGAGACAGGGAGCCCTGAATCAGCCCCAGCATTTT. V usage is TRBV10-2 and J usage is TRBJ1-5; 7 nucleotides align to TRBD1. V gave up 2 bases and J gave up 4 bases; unmatched junction bases: 8. Germline V gene sequence: CDR1 WSHSY, CDR2 SAAADI. CDR3 length: 16 residues.

This clonotype was detected only a few times. The chain is built from TRBV5-5 and TRBJ2-7; TRBD1 aligns across 8 bases. Germline V lookup: CDR1 SGHKS, CDR2 YYEKEE (reference sequence). The CDR3 has 16 residues. V shed 4 bases and J 6 bases; nucleotides not matched to a gene: 15. CDR3 region: CASSIYSGTGGLEQYF. CDR3 DNA: TGTGCCAGCAGCATCTACTCCGGGACAGGAGGGCTCGAGCAGTACTTC. Together with reference TRBV5-5 and TRBJ2-7, the CDR3 gives the full variable domain: DAGVTQSPTHLIKTRGQQVTLRCSPISGHKSVSWYQQVLGQGPQFIFQYYEKEERGRGNFPDRFSARQFPNYSSELNVNALLLGDSALYLCASSIYSGTGGLEQYFGPGTRLTVT.

This clonotype was detected a few times. The rearrangement uses TRBV19 and TRBJ2-1, with D tentatively TRBD2 (6 bases). The CDR3 loop spans 13 amino acids. V gave up 11 bases and J gave up 6 bases, with 17 bases separating them. Germline V gene lookup returns CDR1 LNHDA and CDR2 SQIVND (reference sequence). In DNA form, the CDR3 reads TGTGCCTCCGGGACTTTTCCATCCAATGAGCAGTTCTTC. This encodes CASGTFPSNEQFF.

A few counts support this clonotype. This chain uses TRBV9 with TRBJ1-6; 7 nucleotides match TRBD1. The CDR3 is made up of 14 amino acids. Germline V gene data show CDR1 as SGDLS and CDR2 as YYNGEE. J lost 6 bases, V lost 2 bases, and 2 bases had no gene match. CDR3 in amino acids: CASSVTGVNSPLHF. CDR3 in DNA: TGTGCCAGCAGCGTTACAGGGGTTAATTCACCCCTCCACTTT.

This chain uses TRBV6-2 or TRBV6-3 with TRBJ2-1, with D tentatively TRBD1 (6 bases). V was trimmed by 4 bases and J by 1 base, leaving 11 bases between them. CDR3 length: 15 amino acids. Germline CDR1 reads MNHEY; CDR2 reads SVGEGT. DNA for the CDR3: TGTGCCAGCAGTTTTGGACAGCCATCCTACAATGAGCAGTTCTTC. Translated, it gives CASSFGQPSYNEQFF.

This clonotype has a count of ten or more. This chain uses TRBV2 with TRBJ2-7; 7 bases are a match to TRBD1. From germline, CDR1 is SNHLY and CDR2 FYNNEI. The length of the CDR3 is 15 residues. V shed 5 bases and J 4 bases; nucleotides not matched to a gene: 11. The CDR3 DNA sequence: TGTGCCAGCAGTCAAGACAGGGTCGGGATATACGAGCAGTACTTC. It is translated as CASSQDRVGIYEQYF.

The V gene is TRBV10-3, the J gene TRBJ1-2; TRBD1 might be the D (6 bases). Germline V CDR1 and CDR2: ENHRY, SYGVKD. Trimming took off 3 bases at V and 8 bases at J, with 13 bases between the two ends. CDR3 size: 13 residues. CDR3 in amino acids: CAISDRQGQGYTF. CDR3 nucleotides: TGTGCCATCAGTGATCGCCAGGGACAAGGCTACACCTTC.

In its sample, this clonotype was seen many times. The rearrangement joins TRBV7-9 to TRBJ1-2, with TRBD1 matching over 7 bases. The trim removed 3 bases at V and 8 bases at J, leaving 6 bases unmatched. The germline V gene has CDR1 SEHNR and CDR2 FQNEAQ (reference sequence). The CDR3 contains 13 residues. CDR3 DNA sequence: TGTGCCAGCAGCTTGGACAGGTCGGGCGGCTACACCTTC. It specifies CASSLDRSGGYTF.

The CDR3 bases are TGCAGTGCTCGGGGGGACAGGGGGAGGACTGAAGCTTTCTTT. Translation gives CSARGDRGRTEAFF. This chain links TRBV20-1 with TRBJ1-1, with TRBD1 matching 11 bases. This CDR3 is built from 14 residues. Germline V lookup: CDR1 DFQATT, CDR2 SNEGSKA (reference sequence). J gave up 5 bases and V 5 bases, and 7 bases lay outside the gene matches.

Points on this clonotype: A read error may account for a junction end that differs from germline. This chain joins TRBV10-3 and TRBJ2-7; 9 bases are a match to TRBD2. This CDR3 has 15 residues. CDR1 is ENHRY, CDR2 SYGVKD, per germline. The CDR3 loop reads CATSKIAGVRYEQYF. The CDR3 DNA reads TGTGCCACCAGTAAGATAGCGGGAGTACGTTACGAGCAGTACTTC.

This clonotype was observed a handful of times. V usage is TRBV11-3 and J usage is TRBJ2-3; no definite D call. Trimming took 6 bases from V and 0 from J, leaving 4 bases between them. CDR3 length: 12 residues. The germline V gene encodes CDR1 SGHNT and CDR2 YENEEA. The chain's CDR3 is CASSDSTDTQYF. CDR3 sequence (DNA): TGTGCCAGCAGTGACAGCACAGATACGCAGTATTTT.

This clonotype was counted many times. CDR3 residues: CASSPRGTYGYTF. CDR3 nucleotides: TGTGCCAGTAGCCCCCGGGGGACCTATGGCTACACCTTC. The genes are TRBV19 and TRBJ1-2, with D possibly being TRBD1 (5 bases). Germline lookup yields CDR1 LNHDA and CDR2 SQIVND (reference sequence). The CDR3 length is 13 residues. With 6 bases removed from V and 4 bases from J, the gap between germline ends came to 12 bases.

The CDR3 loop reads CASSIGGGFGEKLFF. CDR3 nucleotides: TGTGCCAGTAGTATAGGTGGAGGGTTCGGTGAAAAACTGTTTTTT. The genes are TRBV19 and TRBJ1-4; no clear D. V lost 1 base, J lost 7 bases, and 13 bases lay in between. The CDR3 is 15 residues long. In germline, CDR1 is LNHDA, CDR2 SQIVND (reference sequence).

Only a few counts were recorded for this clonotype. V gene TRBV11-1 combines with J gene TRBJ2-4; a weak D match, TRBD1 (6 bases). V was shortened by 5 bases and J by 5 bases, with 13 bases between the two germline ends. Looked up from germline, CDR1 is SGHAT and CDR2 is FQDESV (reference sequence). There are 14 residues in the CDR3. In DNA form, the CDR3 reads TGTGCCAGCAGCCCACGGGACATCCAAAACATTCAGTACTTC. Encoded protein: CASSPRDIQNIQYF.

V is TRBV24-1 and J is TRBJ2-3; a weak D match, TRBD2 (6 bases). The CDR3 is 12 amino acids. CDR1 KGHDR and CDR2 SFDVKD come from the germline V gene. Trimming took 5 bases from V and 7 from J, leaving 9 bases between them. In nucleotides, the CDR3 is TGTGCCACCAGTGCAGGAGGGAATACGCAGTATTTT. Its translation is CATSAGGNTQYF.

CDR3 nucleotide sequence: TGTGCCAGCAGGCTCCGGGCCCAGGAGACCCAGTACTTC. This sequence encodes CASRLRAQETQYF. The rearrangement uses TRBV7-9 and TRBJ2-5; D uncertain. Deletions cut 6 bases from V and 5 bases from J, with 13 bases between. Looked up from germline, CDR1 is SEHNR and CDR2 is FQNEAQ (reference sequence). This CDR3 contains 13 residues.

V usage is TRBV6-1 and J usage is TRBJ1-1, with TRBD1 matching 8 bases. CDR3 length equals 15 residues. CDR1 is MNHNS, CDR2 SASEGT, per germline. With 4 bases clipped from V and 1 base from J, the junction kept 5 bases outside the gene matches. DNA for the CDR3: TGTGCCAGCAGTGCCAGGGGGCATCAGAACACTGAAGCTTTCTTT. It translates to CASSARGHQNTEAFF.

As for this clonotype: The conserved phenylalanine or tryptophan normally closing the CDR3 is absent here, so this likely arose from a read error. The chain couples TRBV20-1 to TRBJ2-5, with TRBD2 matching over 9 bases. Per the germline V gene, CDR1 is DFQATT and CDR2 is SNEGSKA (reference sequence). This CDR3 has 15 amino acids. The junction had 7 bases not matched to a gene; V was cut back by 3 bases and J by 2 bases. The CDR3 sequence is CSARLAGRDQETQYL. CDR3 bases: TGCAGTGCTAGGCTAGCGGGGAGAGATCAAGAGACCCAGTACCTC.

This clonotype was detected once. The chain links TRBV9 to TRBJ2-5; D not certain. V was shortened by 3 bases and J by 1 base, with 7 bases between the two germline ends. The CDR3 extends over 13 amino acids. Germline V CDR1 and CDR2: SGDLS, YYNGEE. The chain's CDR3 is CASSAGIQETQYF. Here the CDR3 DNA reads TGTGCCAGCAGCGCCGGCATCCAAGAGACCCAGTACTTC. Looking up the rest from reference TRBV9 and TRBJ2-5 gives the full variable domain: DSGVTQTPKHLITATGQRVTLRCSPRSGDLSVYWYQQSLDQGLQFLIQYYNGEERAKGNILERFSAQQFPDLHSELNLSSLELGDSALYFCASSAGIQETQYFGPGTRLLVL.